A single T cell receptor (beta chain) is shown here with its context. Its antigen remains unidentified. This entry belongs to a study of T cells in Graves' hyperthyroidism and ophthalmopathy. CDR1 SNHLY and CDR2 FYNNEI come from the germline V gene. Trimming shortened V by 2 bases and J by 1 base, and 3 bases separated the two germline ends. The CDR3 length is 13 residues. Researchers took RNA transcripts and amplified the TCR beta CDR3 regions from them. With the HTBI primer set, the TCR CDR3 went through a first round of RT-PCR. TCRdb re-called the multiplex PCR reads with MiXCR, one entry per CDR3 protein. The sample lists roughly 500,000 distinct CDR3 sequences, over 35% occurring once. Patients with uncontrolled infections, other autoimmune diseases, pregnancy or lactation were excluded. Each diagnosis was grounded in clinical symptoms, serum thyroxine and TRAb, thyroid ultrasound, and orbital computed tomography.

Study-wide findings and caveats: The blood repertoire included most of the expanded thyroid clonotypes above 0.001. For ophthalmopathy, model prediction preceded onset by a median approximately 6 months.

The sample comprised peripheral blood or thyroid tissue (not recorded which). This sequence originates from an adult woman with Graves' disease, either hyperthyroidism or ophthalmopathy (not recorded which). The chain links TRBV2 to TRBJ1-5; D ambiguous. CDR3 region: CASSEWSNQPQHF. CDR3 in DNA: TGTGCCAGCAGTGAATGGAGCAATCAGCCCCAGCATTTT. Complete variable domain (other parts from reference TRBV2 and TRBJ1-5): EPEVTQTPSHQVTQMGQEVILRCVPISNHLYFYWYRQILGQKVEFLVSFYNNEISEKSEIFDDQFSVERPDGSNFTLKIRSTKLEDSAMYFCASSEWSNQPQHFGDGTRLSIL.